These 15 T cell receptor beta chains originate from one sample sequenced in a study of beta chain features in type 1 diabetes. The study, taken as a whole, reports: There was a moderate but significant shortening of TCRB CDR3s in all four CD4+ subsets of Type 1 diabetes patients.

For these TCRs, the target antigens are not known. The investigators reverse transcribed all of the isolated RNA, so they sequenced expressed TCRB transcripts. Clones were sequenced by immunoSEQ multiplex PCR, and TCRdb holds only the in-frame ones, with some missing. This sample yields about 300,000 clones, of which around an eighth are seen a single time; roughly 0.015% belongs to the top ten. The sequencing sample was made of naive CD4+ T cells from blood. These receptors originate from a woman under 30 with type 1 diabetes.

The genes are TRBV4-3 and TRBJ2-1, with a tentative D call TRBD2 (6 bases). V was cut by 1 base and J by 9 bases, with 13 bases left in between. The CDR3 sequence is 14 residues long. Looked up from germline, CDR1 is LGHNA and CDR2 is YSLEER. The chain's CDR3 is CASSQGPGVSEQFF. CDR3 DNA sequence: TGCGCCAGCAGCCAAGGCCCGGGAGTAAGTGAGCAGTTCTTC.

There are a few counts of this clone. The gene calls are TRBV30 and TRBJ2-1; 12 nucleotides agree with TRBD2. CDR1 and CDR2 (germline): GTSNPN, SVGIG (reference sequence). V dropped 4 bases and J dropped 5; count of bases not matched to a gene: 6. This CDR3 is 15 amino acids long. CDR3 protein: CAWMIGLAGNNEQFF. CDR3 in DNA: TGTGCCTGGATGATCGGACTAGCGGGAAACAATGAGCAGTTCTTC. Filled out from reference TRBV30 and TRBJ2-1, the complete variable domain reads SQTIHQWPATLVQPVGSPLSLECTVEGTSNPNLYWYRQAAGRGLQLLFYSVGIGQISSEVPQNLSASRPQDRQFILSSKKLLLSDSGFYLCAWMIGLAGNNEQFFGPGTRLTVL.

This clone was recorded a few times. The J gene is TRBJ2-7, the V gene TRBV15; D perhaps matches TRBD2 (5 bases). This CDR3 has 12 amino acids. The V end lost 2 bases, the J end lost 11 bases, and 13 bases lay between the germline ends. Germline V gene data show CDR1 as LNHNV and CDR2 as YYDKDF (reference sequence). In DNA form, the CDR3 reads TGTGCCACCAGCAGATCCGGGTCCGGGAAGTACTTC. Its translation: CATSRSGSGKYF.

This clone has only a few counts. The chain employs TRBV10-3 and TRBJ2-5, with TRBD2 as a possible D gene (6 bases). Germline V gives CDR1 ENHRY, CDR2 SYGVKD. V was pared by 0 bases and J by 1 base, with 9 bases between. The CDR3 totals 15 residues. CDR3 protein: CAISESVAAQETQYF. CDR3 nucleotides: TGTGCCATCAGTGAGTCGGTAGCGGCCCAAGAGACCCAGTACTTC.

The chain links TRBV18 to TRBJ2-7; tentative D call: TRBD2 (5 bases). The CDR3 extends over 17 amino acids. The V gene's germline CDR1 is KGHSH and CDR2 LQKENI. The V gene lost 2 bases and the J gene lost 7 bases, with 24 bases spanning the gap. The CDR3 loop is CASSPTSPASLAREQYF. As DNA, the CDR3 is TGTGCCAGCTCACCAACTAGTCCCGCTAGTCTCGCGAGGGAGCAGTACTTC.

The chain employs TRBV7-6 and TRBJ2-5, with no clear D. V lost 2 bases, J lost 2 bases, and 12 bases lay in between. Germline assignment: CDR1 SGHVS and CDR2 FNYEAQ. This CDR3 comprises 15 residues. CDR3 region: CASSLLSTLQETQYF. For the CDR3, the DNA is TGTGCCAGCAGCTTACTGTCTACCCTACAAGAGACCCAGTACTTC.

This clone was seen only a few times. V gene TRBV10-3 combines with J gene TRBJ1-1, with 7 bases fitting TRBD1. The CDR3 is 13 residues long. J gave up 5 bases and V 10 bases, and 10 bases lay outside the gene matches. Germline CDR1 and CDR2: ENHRY and SYGVKD. CDR3 nucleotides: TGTGCCAGTCGGAGGGGGCCGCTGACTGAAGCTTTCTTT. This translates into CASRRGPLTEAFF.

The DNA for the CDR3 is TGTGCCAGCAGCCGAACGGGACAGGGAACGATCACAGATACGCAGTATTTT. It yields the protein CASSRTGQGTITDTQYF. The J gene is TRBJ2-3, the V gene TRBV7-9; TRBD1 agrees at 9 bases. CDR1 and CDR2 from the germline V gene are SEHNR and FQNEAQ (reference sequence). The trim removed 5 bases at V and 2 bases at J, leaving 11 bases unmatched. This CDR3 spans 17 amino acids.

This clone was recorded a few times. The chain has TRBV12-5 and TRBJ2-1, with D possibly being TRBD1 (5 bases). The CDR3 loop spans 13 amino acids. Germline V lookup: CDR1 LGHNT, CDR2 FRNRAP. V dropped 5 bases and J dropped 7 bases, with 12 bases sitting between them. CDR3 bases: TGTGCTAGTGGTCCCTACAAGGGGAATGAGCAGTTCTTC. Residues: CASGPYKGNEQFF.

In its sample, this clone was seen a few times. Other nucleotide sequences in the sample specify the same CDR3. The genes are TRBV11-2 and TRBJ2-1; D gene ambiguous. CDR1 and CDR2 (germline): SGHAT, FQNNGV. This CDR3 contains 13 residues. With 0 bases removed from V and 6 bases from J, the gap between germline ends came to 6 bases. CDR3 bases: TGTGCCAGCAGCTTAGATCTAAGCAATGAGCAGTTCTTC. Protein sequence: CASSLDLSNEQFF.

This clone showed up just a few times. V usage is TRBV27 and J usage is TRBJ2-7, with 10 bases lining up with TRBD1. V lost 5 bases and J lost 3; bases outside the gene matches: 7. The germline gives CDR1 MNHEY, CDR2 SMNVEV (reference sequence). This CDR3 spans 15 amino acids. CDR3 nucleotides: TGTGCCAGCAGTACCCCGACAGGGGGCCACTACGAGCAGTACTTC. It yields the protein CASSTPTGGHYEQYF.

This clone showed up just a few times. CDR3 sequence (DNA): TGCAGTGCTCAGGGGTCCGGGGAGCTGTTTTTT. Its translation is CSAQGSGELFF. J is TRBJ2-2 and V is TRBV20-1, with D tentatively TRBD1 (6 bases). The CDR3 has 11 amino acids. Looked up from germline, CDR1 is DFQATT and CDR2 is SNEGSKA (reference sequence). V was clipped by 5 bases and J by 6 bases, with 7 bases between them.

V and J are TRBV27 and TRBJ2-3, with a weak D call TRBD2 (6 bases). Trimming took off 6 bases at V and 6 bases at J, with 34 bases between the two ends. The CDR3 extends over 20 amino acids. Germline CDR1 is MNHEY and CDR2 is SMNVEV (reference sequence). The CDR3 loop is CASRLSRGKRASVFADTQYF. In nucleotides, the CDR3 is TGTGCCAGCAGGCTCTCGCGCGGGAAGAGGGCCAGTGTGTTCGCCGATACGCAGTATTTT.

This clone was seen a handful of times. V gene TRBV5-4 combines with J gene TRBJ2-1; maybe TRBD2 (7 bases). The CDR3 is made up of 15 amino acids. The V end lost 7 bases, the J end lost 2 bases, and 16 bases lay between the germline ends. Germline V gene lookup returns CDR1 SGHNT and CDR2 YYREEE (reference sequence). The CDR3 reads CASPARGGAYNEQFF. In nucleotides, the CDR3 is TGTGCCAGCCCCGCCCGAGGGGGGGCCTACAATGAGCAGTTCTTC.

This clone was found a few times. The J gene is TRBJ2-2, the V gene TRBV18; TRBD1 might be the D (6 bases). The CDR3 covers 15 residues. In germline, CDR1 is KGHSH, CDR2 LQKENI. V gave up 6 bases and J gave up 3 bases, with 14 bases separating them. CDR3 DNA sequence: TGTGCCAGCTCTACAGGGATTGCGGACACCGGGGAGCTGTTTTTT. This translates into CASSTGIADTGELFF. Complete variable domain (other parts from reference TRBV18 and TRBJ2-2): NAGVMQNPRHLVRRRGQEARLRCSPMKGHSHVYWYRQLPEEGLKFMVYLQKENIIDESGMPKERFSAEFPKEGPSILRIQQVVRGDSAAYFCASSTGIADTGELFFGEGSRLTVL.